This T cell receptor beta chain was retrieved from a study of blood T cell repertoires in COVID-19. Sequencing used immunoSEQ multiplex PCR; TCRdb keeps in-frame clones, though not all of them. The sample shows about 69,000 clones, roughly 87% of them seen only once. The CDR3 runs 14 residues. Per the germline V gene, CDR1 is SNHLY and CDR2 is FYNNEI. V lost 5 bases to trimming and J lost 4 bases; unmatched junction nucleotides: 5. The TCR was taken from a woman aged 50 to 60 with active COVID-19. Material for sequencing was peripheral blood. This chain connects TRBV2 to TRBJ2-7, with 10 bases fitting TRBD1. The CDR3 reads CASSIPGQGYEQYF. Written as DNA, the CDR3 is TGTGCCAGCAGTATTCCGGGACAGGGGTACGAGCAGTACTTC.